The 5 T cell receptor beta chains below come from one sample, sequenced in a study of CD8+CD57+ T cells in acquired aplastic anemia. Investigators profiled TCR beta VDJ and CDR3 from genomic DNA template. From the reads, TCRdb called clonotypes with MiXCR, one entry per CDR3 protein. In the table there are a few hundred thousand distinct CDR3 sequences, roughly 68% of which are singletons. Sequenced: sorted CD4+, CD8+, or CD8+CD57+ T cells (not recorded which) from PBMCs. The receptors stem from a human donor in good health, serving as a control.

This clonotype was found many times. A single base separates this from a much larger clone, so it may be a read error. CDR3 coding DNA: TGTGCCAGCACTAGGCTGGAGATGAACACTGAAGCTTTCTTT. It translates to CASTRLEMNTEAFF. This sequence joins TRBV25-1 and TRBJ1-1; no clear D. Germline V CDR1 and CDR2: MGHDK, SYGVNS. V dropped 7 bases and J dropped 0 bases, with 12 bases sitting between them. The CDR3 loop spans 14 amino acids.

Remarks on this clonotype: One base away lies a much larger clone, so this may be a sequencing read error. The CDR3 DNA reads as TGCAGTGCTAGAGATGGAGGCAGAGCTACGGGATATGGCTACACCTTC. It translates to CSARDGGRATGYGYTF. The chain uses TRBV20-1 and TRBJ1-2, with D unclear. The CDR3 sequence is 16 residues long. Germline V gene lookup returns CDR1 DFQATT and CDR2 SNEGSKA (reference sequence). The V end was cut by 0 bases, the J end by 5 bases, with 19 bases between.

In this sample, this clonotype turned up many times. In DNA form, the CDR3 reads TGTGCCACCAGCAGATCGCCGGACAGGCGCGAGACCCAGTACTTC. It is translated as CATSRSPDRRETQYF. This rearrangement joins TRBV15 to TRBJ2-5; TRBD1 aligns across 7 bases. The CDR3 totals 15 residues. V gave up 2 bases and J gave up 5 bases; unmatched junction bases: 8. Germline V lookup: CDR1 LNHNV, CDR2 YYDKDF (reference sequence).

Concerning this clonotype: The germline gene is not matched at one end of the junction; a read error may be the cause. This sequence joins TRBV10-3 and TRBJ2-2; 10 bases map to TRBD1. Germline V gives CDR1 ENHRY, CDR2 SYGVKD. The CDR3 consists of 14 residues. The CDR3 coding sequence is TGTGCCACCAGGGGACAGGGGACCCACGGCGTGCGGCCTTTT. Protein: CATRGQGTHGVRPF.

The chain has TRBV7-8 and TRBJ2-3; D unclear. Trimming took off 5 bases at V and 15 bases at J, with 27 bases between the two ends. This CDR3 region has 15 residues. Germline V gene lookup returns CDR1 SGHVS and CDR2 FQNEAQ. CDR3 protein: CASSAGPRTYEQYYF. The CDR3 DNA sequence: TGTGCCAGCAGCGCCGGGCCCAGAACCTACGAGCAGTACTATTTT.